The 21 T cell receptor beta chains listed next were all sequenced from one sample in a study of T cell responses to AZD1222 COVID-19 vaccine. TCRdb's table, derived via immunoSEQ multiplex PCR, lists solely in-frame clones and lacks some. The sample consists of around 100,000 clones, around 86% of them appearing once. Sequences were derived from peripheral blood, sampled on day 0 of AZD1222 vaccination. These receptors were taken from an adult in good health.

The chain links TRBV24-1 to TRBJ2-1; 10 bases are shared with TRBD2. The CDR3 is 15 residues long. Germline CDR1 and CDR2: KGHDR and SFDVKD. V shed 6 bases, J shed 8 bases, and the junction held 9 bases outside the gene matches. The CDR3 DNA is TGTGCCACCAGTACCCCTAGCGGGAGTGGGGATGAGCAGTTCTTC. Protein sequence: CATSTPSGSGDEQFF.

This clone was detected once. The rearrangement joins TRBV19 to TRBJ1-5; 7 bases map to TRBD1. V shed 5 bases, J shed 5 bases, and the junction held 9 bases outside the gene matches. From germline, CDR1 is LNHDA and CDR2 SQIVND (reference sequence). The CDR3 consists of 15 residues. CDR3 bases: TGTGCCAGTAGTCCCGACAGGGCATCGTATCAGCCCCAGCATTTT. Amino acid sequence: CASSPDRASYQPQHF.

The gene calls are TRBV30 and TRBJ1-1, with D perhaps TRBD1 (6 bases). Germline values: CDR1 GTSNPN, CDR2 SVGIG (reference sequence). V shed 5 bases and J shed 0 bases, with 7 bases lying between them. There are 12 residues in the CDR3. The CDR3 spells CAWGQMNTEAFF. CDR3 DNA sequence: TGTGCCTGGGGACAGATGAACACTGAAGCTTTCTTT.

The rearrangement joins TRBV10-3 to TRBJ1-1, with D uncertain. From germline, CDR1 is ENHRY and CDR2 SYGVKD. This CDR3 region has 13 residues. Trimming removed 7 bases from V and 0 bases from J, with 9 bases in between. The CDR3 is CAIIRQVNTEAFF. The CDR3 DNA follows: TGTGCCATCATACGGCAGGTGAACACTGAAGCTTTCTTT.

CDR3 amino acids: CASSVLVGDTQYF. In nucleotides, the CDR3 is TGTGCCAGCAGTGTTCTGGTGGGGGATACGCAGTATTTT. This chain uses TRBV6-4 with TRBJ2-3; D not resolved. The CDR3 has 13 amino acids. V was shortened by 4 bases and J by 6 bases, with 11 bases between the two germline ends. Germline V CDR1 and CDR2: MRHNA, SNTAGT.

V usage is TRBV9 and J usage is TRBJ1-2; 8 bases align to TRBD1. Germline V gene lookup returns CDR1 SGDLS and CDR2 YYNGEE. V shed 3 bases, J shed 7 bases, and the junction held 5 bases outside the gene matches. The CDR3 extends over 13 amino acids. In DNA, the CDR3 is TGTGCCAGCAGCGGTCAGGGGGCATTTGGCTACACCTTC. It specifies CASSGQGAFGYTF.

Points on this clone: At one end, the junction sequence differs from germline, possibly due to a read error. The CDR3 loop is CASSLVSGRYGNQPQHF. CDR3 sequence (DNA): TGTGCTAGCAGCTTAGTGTCTGGGAGATACGGCAATCAGCCCCAGCATTTT. The chain recombines TRBV7-7 with TRBJ1-5; D not resolved. CDR3 length: 17 amino acids. The germline CDR1 and CDR2 sequences are SSHAT and FNYEAQ (reference sequence).

V usage is TRBV5-1 and J usage is TRBJ1-2; 10 nucleotides match TRBD1. After removal of 0 bases from V and 0 bases from J, the junction contained 8 bases not matched to a gene. CDR3 length equals 18 residues. Germline-derived CDR1 and CDR2 are SGHRS and YFSETQ. CDR3 bases: TGCGCCAGCAGCTTGGCATTCGACAGGGGGCTAGCTAACTATGGCTACACCTTC. It translates to CASSLAFDRGLANYGYTF.

The chain carries TRBV29-1 and TRBJ2-1; TRBD1 matches 9 bases. Trimming at V came to 7 bases and at J to 1 base, leaving 8 bases not matched to a gene. Germline CDR1 and CDR2: SQVTM and ANQGSEA. The CDR3 totals 15 residues. The CDR3 region has the DNA TGCAGCGCACAGGGGGCCCTAGGGTCCTACAATGAGCAGTTCTTC. The encoded protein is CSAQGALGSYNEQFF.

The CDR3 sequence: CASSPTPDSNQPQHF. The DNA for the CDR3 is TGTGCCAGCAGCCCGACACCCGATAGCAATCAGCCCCAGCATTTT. This rearrangement joins TRBV6-5 to TRBJ1-5; D not resolved. Germline CDR1 MNHEY, CDR2 SVGAGI. The CDR3 loop spans 15 amino acids. Trimming removed 6 bases at V and 0 bases at J, with 12 bases between.

The CDR3 is CASSSQGNQPQHF. In DNA, the CDR3 is TGTGCCAGCAGCTCACAGGGAAATCAGCCCCAGCATTTT. The chain uses TRBV21-1 and TRBJ1-5; TRBD1, the D gene given by the table, was not confirmed from the DNA. TRBV21-1 is labeled a pseudogene. This CDR3 region has 13 residues.

This clone has only a few counts. The J gene is TRBJ1-4, the V gene TRBV4-3; D is unclear. The CDR3 totals 14 residues. In germline, CDR1 is LGHNA, CDR2 YSLEER. With 2 bases removed from V and 4 bases from J, the gap between germline ends came to 8 bases. CDR3 coding DNA: TGCGCCAGCAGCCAATCCGGGTATAATGAAAAACTGTTTTTT. It specifies CASSQSGYNEKLFF.

The chain is built from TRBV6-5 and TRBJ2-7; D could derive from TRBD1 or TRBD2 (6 bases each). V dropped 6 bases and J dropped 3 bases, with 12 bases sitting between them. CDR1 and CDR2 from the germline V gene are MNHEY and SVGAGI. The CDR3 spans 13 residues. DNA for the CDR3: TGTGCCAGCAGAAACAGGGAGGACTACGAGCAGTACTTC. Translation: CASRNREDYEQYF.

The chain has TRBV9 and TRBJ2-1; no clear D. The ends were cut back, 3 bases at V and 0 bases at J, with 4 bases in the middle. The length of the CDR3 is 13 residues. Germline CDR1 and CDR2: SGDLS and YYNGEE. The CDR3 here is CASSGSSYNEQFF. Written as DNA, the CDR3 is TGTGCCAGCAGCGGCAGCTCCTACAATGAGCAGTTCTTC.

This clone was recorded only once. The V and J genes are TRBV27 and TRBJ1-2, with 7 bases matching TRBD1. Germline lookup yields CDR1 MNHEY and CDR2 SMNVEV (reference sequence). V shed 6 bases and J 3 bases; nucleotides not matched to a gene: 22. CDR3 length: 19 amino acids. This chain's CDR3 is CASRTAYSFGTAEDYGYTF. CDR3 coding DNA: TGTGCCAGCAGAACCGCCTACTCCTTCGGGACAGCTGAGGACTATGGCTACACCTTC.

The V and J genes are TRBV20-1 and TRBJ1-2; D not certain. Trimming cost V 0 bases and J 5 bases, with 4 bases left between them. CDR1 is DFQATT, CDR2 SNEGSKA, per germline (reference sequence). CDR3 length equals 11 residues. This CDR3 is CSARDAYGYTF. The CDR3 nucleotides are TGCAGTGCTAGAGATGCGTATGGCTACACCTTC.

This chain connects TRBV18 to TRBJ1-1; no reliable D call. V lost 6 bases, J lost 4 bases, and 12 bases lay in between. The germline CDR1 and CDR2 sequences are KGHSH and LQKENI. The CDR3 is 13 residues long. The CDR3 DNA reads as TGTGCCAGCTCGAGCCCGGGGATCACTGAAGCTTTCTTT. Translated, it gives CASSSPGITEAFF.

In its sample, this clone was seen once. The gene calls are TRBV7-6 and TRBJ1-3; perhaps TRBD1 as D (5 bases). This CDR3 contains 17 residues. Germline CDR1 reads SGHVS; CDR2 reads FNYEAQ. Trimming removed 5 bases at V and 0 bases at J, with 17 bases between. The CDR3 loop reads CASSTRDRTLSGNTIYF. The CDR3, as DNA: TGTGCCAGCAGCACCAGGGACCGCACCCTCTCTGGAAACACCATATATTTT.

The chain combines TRBV11-1 with TRBJ2-7, with D maybe TRBD1 (5 bases). CDR3 length equals 15 residues. V dropped 2 bases and J dropped 5 bases, with 16 bases sitting between them. The germline V gene encodes CDR1 SGHAT and CDR2 FQDESV (reference sequence). The CDR3 sequence: CASSLQGPLGNEQYF. CDR3 nucleotides: TGTGCCAGCAGCTTACAGGGCCCCTTGGGGAACGAGCAGTACTTC. Using reference TRBV11-1 and TRBJ2-7 for the parts outside the CDR3, the full variable domain is EAEVAQSPRYKITEKSQAVAFWCDPISGHATLYWYRQILGQGPELLVQFQDESVVDDSQLPKDRFSAERLKGVDSTLKIQPAELGDSAMYLCASSLQGPLGNEQYFGPGTRLTVT.

The CDR3 DNA reads TGTGCCAGCAGTTTTTACCCCCGGGACAGGGCAAATACAGATACGCAGTATTTT. Translation gives CASSFYPRDRANTDTQYF. The V and J genes are TRBV6-2 or TRBV6-3 and TRBJ2-3, with 9 bases that match TRBD1. The CDR3 extends over 18 amino acids. V gave up 4 bases and J gave up 3 bases; unmatched junction bases: 14. Per the germline V gene, CDR1 is MNHEY and CDR2 is SVGEGT.

The V and J genes are TRBV10-3 and TRBJ2-2; 10 bases map to TRBD2. Germline CDR1 and CDR2: ENHRY and SYGVKD. Losses at the gene ends were 6 bases for V and 0 bases for J; bases not matched to a gene: 7. The CDR3 is made up of 17 amino acids. The CDR3 reads CAIRPVAGGANTGELFF. CDR3 nucleotide sequence: TGTGCCATCAGGCCTGTAGCGGGGGGAGCGAACACCGGGGAGCTGTTTTTT.